These T cell receptor beta chains were read from a single sample in a study of beta chain features in type 1 diabetes. TCRdb's copy holds only in-frame clones and misses some; the assay was immunoSEQ multiplex PCR. The table lists some 44,000 clones, under 65% of them singletons. The sample taken for sequencing was Tregs from blood. The receptors come from a woman between 18 and 29 years old in good health. Both conserved end residues are trimmed from each CDR3.

V gene: TRBV6-1; J gene: TRBJ2-3; CDR3 protein: ASRLAGVITDTQY
V gene: TRBV6-5; J gene: TRBJ1-5; CDR3 protein: ASSPGRTDQPQH
V gene: TRBV5-1; J gene: TRBJ1-3; CDR3 protein: ASSPRGSFSGNTIY
V gene: TRBV29-1; J gene: TRBJ2-3; CDR3 protein: SVVRSAPTDTQY
V gene: TRBV19; J gene: TRBJ1-1; CDR3 protein: ASSIVSGISKRGTEAF
V gene: TRBV5-6; J gene: TRBJ1-3; CDR3 protein: ASRPTGPSSGNTIY
V gene: TRBV5-1; J gene: TRBJ2-7; CDR3 protein: ASSLMASGAASYEQY
V gene: TRBV27; J gene: TRBJ2-1; CDR3 protein: ASSFLLAGDHNEQF
V gene: TRBV7-2; J gene: TRBJ1-2; CDR3 protein: ASSLRTEGGYT
V gene: TRBV29-1; J gene: TRBJ1-2; CDR3 protein: SVNDRGLDYGYT
V gene: TRBV2; J gene: TRBJ2-7; CDR3 protein: ASIKDRTYEQY
V gene: TRBV6-6; J gene: TRBJ1-5; CDR3 protein: ASRPQGQSDQPQH
V gene: TRBV4-1; J gene: TRBJ2-7; CDR3 protein: ASSQTTGGSYEQY
V gene: TRBV5-1; J gene: TRBJ2-7; CDR3 protein: ASSLGAGLLEQY